The source of this TCR beta chain is a study of blood T cell repertoires in COVID-19. The CDR3 extends over 15 amino acids. Deletions cut 1 base from V and 1 base from J, with 11 bases between. The germline V gene has CDR1 MNHEY and CDR2 SVGAGI. Clones were read by immunoSEQ multiplex PCR, and TCRdb kept only the in-frame ones, dropping some. The table shows some 140,000 clones, with 84% occurring only once. The chain employs TRBV6-5 and TRBJ2-7; no definite D call. Sequenced input: PBMCs or T cells enriched from blood (not recorded which). The TCR originated in a man aged 35-49 years with acute COVID-19. DNA for the CDR3: TGTGCCAGCAGTTACTTGTCAGAAAGTTCCTACGAGCAGTACTTC. Its translation: CASSYLSESSYEQYF.